This T cell receptor (beta chain) emerged from a study of blood T cell repertoires in COVID-19 (dated by TCRdb to the early 2020s). For the wider study: Samples from collaborators originated in the United States, Italy and Spain and spanned both the acute and convalescent phases of COVID-19. Nearly every sample came with metadata listing a de-identified subject ID, COVID-19 status, age in years and sex. The repertoires were released in a freely available public database meant as a resource for research on the immune response to SARS-CoV-2. HLA class I and class II types, where available, came from metadata supplied by the sample provider rather than from assay-based typing. The prospective study material was composed of cDNA or gDNA derived from T cells, B-cell-depleted T cells, or PBMCs. Deeply sampled blood TCRbeta repertoires from subjects exposed to, actively infected with, or recovered from COVID-19 were included in the dataset. The samples were drawn from the first 160 participants of the ongoing ImmuneRACE study and from 1,254 subjects provided by 6 global collaborators.

TCRbeta CDR3 regions were amplified from genomic DNA by means of the immunoSEQ Assay, a bias-controlled multiplex PCR. The original methods were these. Nucleated cell counts per sample were estimated from amplification of reference gene primers within the assay. To quantify the absolute abundance of each unique TCRbeta CDR3 rearrangement, sequence reads were collapsed and filtered. For each sample, productive Simpson clonality was calculated as the square root of Simpson's diversity index across productive rearrangements. The table comes from immuneACCESS by way of TCRdb, which keeps in-frame sequences with V and J called. Part of the clones is missing from these tables; in studies checked, under half for an unresolved V gene and the rest for unknown reasons. The DNA was the basis for D and trimming; V, J and clone size are from that table. This sample holds about 61,000 clones; approximately 87% were observed only once. The ten largest clones capture less than 8% of the sample.

Whole blood was collected in K2EDTA tubes by collaborating institutions according to the institutions' own protocols. Collaborator samples were shipped for TCRbeta analysis as frozen whole blood, isolated PBMCs, or DNA extracted from either sample type. About this clone: The antigen it binds to is not known. The sample holds no much larger clone one base away, and base qualities are not on file.

Study-level results and caveats: The amount of clinical and demographic metadata varied by source and participant and was provided uncurated.

The junction shows trimming of 6 bases on V and 6 bases on J, and the gene matches do not reach 7 bases of it. The germline V gene supplies CDR1 WSHSY and CDR2 SAAADI. From the cysteine through the phenylalanine, the CDR3 covers 16 amino acids. The kept DNA is CDR3 alone, 48 bases in frame from the first base. The V gene is TRBV10-2 and the J gene is TRBJ2-1; 14 bases in between match TRBD2. Sequencing was performed on peripheral blood. The receptor was derived from a man aged 55 to 69 with acute or convalescent COVID-19. The DNA sequence reads TGCGCCAGCAGGGAACCGACTAGCGGGAGGGTCAATGAGCAGTTCTTC. Its protein is CASREPTSGRVNEQFF.